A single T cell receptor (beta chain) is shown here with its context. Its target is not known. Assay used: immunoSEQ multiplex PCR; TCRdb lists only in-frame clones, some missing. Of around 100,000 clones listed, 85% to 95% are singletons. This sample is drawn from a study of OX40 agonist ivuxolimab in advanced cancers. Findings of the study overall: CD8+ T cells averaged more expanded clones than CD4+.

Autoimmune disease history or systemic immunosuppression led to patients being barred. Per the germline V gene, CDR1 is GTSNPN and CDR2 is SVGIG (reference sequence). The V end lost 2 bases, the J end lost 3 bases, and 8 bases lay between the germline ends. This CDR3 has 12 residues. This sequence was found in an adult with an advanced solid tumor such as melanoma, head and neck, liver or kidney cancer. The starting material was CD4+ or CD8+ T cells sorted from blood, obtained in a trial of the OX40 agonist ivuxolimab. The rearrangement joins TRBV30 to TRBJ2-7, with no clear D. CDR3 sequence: CAWSPNFYEQYF. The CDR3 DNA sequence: TGTGCCTGGAGTCCAAATTTCTACGAGCAGTACTTC.